These 28 T cell receptor beta chains came from one sample sequenced in a study of CD8+ T cells in alopecia areata. As to treatment: oral pan-JAK inhibitor, 5-10 mg twice daily. Isolated RNA was reverse transcribed into cDNA used as the sequencing template. The assay was immunoSEQ multiplex PCR, and TCRdb's table has in-frame clones only and misses some. The sample has around 60,000 clones, 46% seen once; the top ten hold roughly 20%. Source: CD8+ T cells sorted from blood, taken around week 36, from a patient treated with tofacitinib. These receptors were taken from a human donor with alopecia areata.

This clone was seen only a few times. The gene calls are TRBV23-1 and TRBJ2-3; D uncertain. TRBV23-1 is an open reading frame whose function is uncertain. The ends were cut back, 6 bases at V and 2 bases at J, with 24 bases in the middle. The CDR3 covers 18 residues. The CDR3 loop is CASSQAGLDVPLTDTQYF. CDR3 nucleotides: TGCGCCAGCAGCCAAGCCGGGCTTGACGTACCCCTCACAGATACGCAGTATTTT.

The V and J genes are TRBV2 and TRBJ1-1; D is perhaps TRBD1 (5 bases). Between the trimmed V and J ends, which lost 6 bases and 3 bases, there was a span of 14 bases. Per the germline V gene, CDR1 is SNHLY and CDR2 is FYNNEI. The CDR3 totals 14 residues. DNA for the CDR3: TGTGCCAGCAGGGACGGGACGGCCCACACTGAAGCTTTCTTT. It encodes CASRDGTAHTEAFF.

The chain combines TRBV5-1 with TRBJ1-2; TRBD1 is a possible D gene (6 bases). With 1 base removed from V and 3 bases from J, the gap between germline ends came to 10 bases. In germline, CDR1 is SGHRS, CDR2 YFSETQ. The CDR3 runs 14 residues. CDR3 protein: CASSLTGSDYGYTF. The CDR3 DNA reads as TGCGCCAGCAGCTTGACAGGGTCAGACTATGGCTACACCTTC.

The genes are TRBV7-3 and TRBJ2-3; possibly TRBD2 for D (5 bases). Germline CDR1 is SGHTA and CDR2 is FQGTGA. The V and J ends lost 7 bases and 1 base respectively, with 12 bases between them. This CDR3 comprises 14 residues. CDR3 sequence: CASTPGGRTDTQYF. DNA for the CDR3: TGTGCCAGCACCCCAGGCGGGCGCACAGATACGCAGTATTTT.

The CDR3 bases are TGCAGCGTTGAAGATCGGGGGACAGCCAGCTCCTACGAGCAGTACTTC. Protein product: CSVEDRGTASSYEQYF. The chain couples TRBV29-1 to TRBJ2-7, with a tentative D call TRBD1 (7 bases). The CDR3 runs 16 residues. Deletions cut 0 bases from V and 0 bases from J, with 15 bases between. Germline CDR1 is SQVTM and CDR2 is ANQGSEA.

The J gene is TRBJ1-1, the V gene TRBV7-9; no definite D call. The germline gives CDR1 SEHNR, CDR2 FQNEAQ (reference sequence). CDR3 length: 12 residues. The V end was cut by 5 bases, the J end by 6 bases, with 10 bases between. CDR3 nucleotide sequence: TGTGCCAGCAGCCCGACGTCCCCTGAAGCTTTCTTT. Translated, it gives CASSPTSPEAFF.

CDR3 sequence reads: CASSDSLLGREGYTF. CDR3 in DNA: TGTGCCAGCAGTGACTCGTTGTTGGGCAGGGAGGGCTACACCTTC. The chain employs TRBV6-4 and TRBJ1-2; possibly TRBD1 for D (5 bases). The length of the CDR3 is 15 residues. V lost 0 bases, J lost 8 bases, and 16 bases lay in between. Germline V CDR1 and CDR2: MRHNA, SNTAGT.

In nucleotides, the CDR3 is TGTGCCAGCAGAGACGGGGGAGCGGGAGAGAACTACAATGAGCAGTTCTTC. Protein product: CASRDGGAGENYNEQFF. This rearrangement joins TRBV9 to TRBJ2-1; 8 bases fit TRBD2. J was trimmed by 3 bases and V by 5 bases; bases with no gene match: 13. Germline CDR1 and CDR2: SGDLS and YYNGEE. This CDR3 is 17 amino acids long.

This chain links TRBV6-4 with TRBJ2-1; tentatively, D is TRBD1 or TRBD2 (5 bases each). The CDR3 runs to 15 residues. V was shortened by 4 bases and J by 2 bases, with 12 bases between the two germline ends. Germline CDR1 MRHNA, CDR2 SNTAGT. The CDR3 coding sequence is TGTGCCAGCAGTGGGGGGACGGGCACCTACAATGAGCAGTTCTTC. This sequence encodes CASSGGTGTYNEQFF.

This clone was detected only a few times. The chain links TRBV29-1 to TRBJ2-7; D ambiguous. Germline values: CDR1 SQVTM, CDR2 ANQGSEA. There are 13 residues in the CDR3. Between the trimmed V and J ends, which lost 4 bases and 0 bases, there was a span of 10 bases. CDR3 nucleotides: TGCAGCGTTGGTAAGGGCGGCTCCTACGAGCAGTACTTC. Amino acid sequence: CSVGKGGSYEQYF.

The chain uses TRBV7-8 and TRBJ2-7; D is perhaps TRBD2 (6 bases). The V gene lost 1 base and the J gene lost 6 bases, with 13 bases spanning the gap. CDR1 is SGHVS, CDR2 FQNEAQ, per germline. The CDR3 length is 14 residues. The CDR3 region has the DNA TGTGCCAGCAGCTTAGTAGGGACTCCCGGCGAGCAGTACTTC. It is translated as CASSLVGTPGEQYF.

This clone was seen a few times. The chain employs TRBV9 and TRBJ2-1; the D is unclear. The CDR3 consists of 12 residues. CDR1 SGDLS and CDR2 YYNGEE come from the germline V gene. Trimming took off 0 bases at V and 9 bases at J, with 7 bases between the two ends. As DNA, the CDR3 is TGTGCCAGCAGCGTAGTTGTGGGTGAGCAGTTCTTC. This sequence encodes CASSVVVGEQFF.

The gene calls are TRBV7-2 and TRBJ1-1; D is unclear. Between the trimmed V and J ends, which lost 0 bases and 2 bases, there was a span of 16 bases. This CDR3 spans 17 amino acids. Germline lookup yields CDR1 SGHTA and CDR2 FQGNSA. The CDR3 here is CASSLAFVAVPNTEAFF. CDR3 nucleotides: TGTGCCAGCAGCTTAGCGTTTGTGGCAGTCCCTAACACTGAAGCTTTCTTT.

The gene calls are TRBV7-9 and TRBJ2-1; 12 bases agree with TRBD2. The CDR3 is 15 amino acids. Trimming took 6 bases from V and 8 from J; bases not matched to a gene: 8. CDR1 is SEHNR and CDR2 is FQNEAQ in the germline V gene (reference sequence). CDR3 sequence reads: CASREGTSGWYEQFF. Written as DNA, the CDR3 is TGTGCCAGCAGGGAAGGGACTAGCGGGTGGTATGAGCAGTTCTTC.

The sample holds a few counts of this clone. The chain has TRBV23-1 and TRBJ2-1, with 9 bases matching TRBD2. TRBV23-1 is filed as an ORF, its function uncertain. With 1 base clipped from V and 4 bases from J, the junction kept 8 bases outside the gene matches. CDR3 length equals 17 residues. The chain's CDR3 is CASSQYSQLAGYNEQFF. The CDR3 DNA reads as TGCGCCAGCAGTCAATATTCCCAGCTAGCGGGATACAATGAGCAGTTCTTC.

This clone appeared a few times. The V call is TRBV5-6, the J call TRBJ1-1, with D unresolved. The CDR3 runs 14 residues. Looked up from germline, CDR1 is SGHDT and CDR2 is YYEEEE. The V end lost 1 base, the J end lost 1 base, and 8 bases lay between the germline ends. The CDR3 region is CASSLTARNTEAFF. CDR3 in DNA: TGTGCCAGCAGCTTGACAGCTAGGAACACTGAAGCTTTCTTT.

This clone was seen a handful of times. This sequence joins TRBV11-2 and TRBJ2-7, with 9 positions matching TRBD1. Germline CDR1 and CDR2: SGHAT and FQNNGV. CDR3 length: 14 amino acids. V was clipped by 4 bases and J by 2 bases; unmatched bases: 3. The CDR3 nucleotides are TGTGCCAGCAGCTCCGGGACAGGGCCCTACGAGCAGTACTTC. This encodes CASSSGTGPYEQYF.

This chain connects TRBV27 to TRBJ2-7; maybe TRBD1 (6 bases). The CDR3 is 13 residues long. Trimming removed 5 bases at V and 6 bases at J, with 14 bases between. In germline, CDR1 is MNHEY, CDR2 SMNVEV (reference sequence). As DNA, the CDR3 is TGTGCCAGCAGTCCGGGAACAGGGTCCGAGCAGTACTTC. As protein: CASSPGTGSEQYF.

The rearrangement uses TRBV29-1 and TRBJ2-7; 8 bases are shared with TRBD1. J gave up 3 bases and V 8 bases, and 9 bases lay outside the gene matches. Germline CDR1 reads SQVTM; CDR2 reads ANQGSEA. This CDR3 comprises 13 residues. In DNA, the CDR3 is TGCAGCATAAATCCCGGGACAGGCTACGAGCAGTACTTC. Translated: CSINPGTGYEQYF.

V and J are TRBV4-1 and TRBJ1-4; no clear D. V lost 0 bases and J lost 5, with 7 bases in between. Germline loops: CDR1 MGHRA, CDR2 YSYEKL. The CDR3 runs 14 residues. The CDR3: CASSQEAPNEKLFF. The CDR3 DNA is TGCGCCAGCAGCCAAGAGGCACCGAATGAAAAACTGTTTTTT.

The chain is built from TRBV4-1 and TRBJ2-5; D uncertain. Trimming removed 1 base from V and 2 bases from J, with 8 bases in between. The germline V gene encodes CDR1 MGHRA and CDR2 YSYEKL. There are 14 residues in the CDR3. The DNA for the CDR3 is TGCGCCAGCAGCCAAGTCGGTCAGCAAGAGACCCAGTACTTC. The encoded protein is CASSQVGQQETQYF.

As to this clone: Lacking the conserved final phenylalanine or tryptophan, this CDR3 likely reflects a read error. It is unclear where the CDR3 begins or ends on the DNA, so no DNA is shown, and the CDR3 is as TCRdb lists it. This rearrangement joins TRBV29-1 to TRBJ1-2. From its first to its last residue, the CDR3 has 12 amino acids. Germline V gene lookup returns CDR1 SQVTM and CDR2 ANQGSEA. CDR3 region: CSVVLQGGFTSL.

This chain links TRBV30 with TRBJ1-5; 8 positions match TRBD1. After removal of 3 bases from V and 5 bases from J, the junction contained 3 bases not matched to a gene. This CDR3 is built from 13 residues. Germline V gives CDR1 GTSNPN, CDR2 SVGIG (reference sequence). CDR3 sequence (DNA): TGTGCCTGGAGCACACAGGGGGATCAGCCCCAGCATTTT. This encodes CAWSTQGDQPQHF.

The chain employs TRBV19 and TRBJ2-5; no reliable D call. V was cut by 5 bases and J by 4 bases, with 14 bases left in between. The CDR3 spans 14 residues. CDR1 and CDR2 (germline): LNHDA, SQIVND (reference sequence). Here the CDR3 DNA reads TGTGCCAGTAGTGAGCTGGAGCTTCGAGAGACCCAGTACTTC. Translating it yields CASSELELRETQYF.

The rearrangement uses TRBV18 and TRBJ2-7; TRBD1 aligns across 7 bases. Germline values: CDR1 KGHSH, CDR2 LQKENI. The CDR3 runs 13 residues. V trimming: 6 bases; J trimming: 2 bases; junction bases outside the gene matches: 4. CDR3 protein: CASSTGTAYEQYF. In DNA form, the CDR3 reads TGTGCCAGCTCGACCGGGACAGCCTACGAGCAGTACTTC. Full variable domain (remainder filled in from reference TRBV18 and TRBJ2-7): NAGVMQNPRHLVRRRGQEARLRCSPMKGHSHVYWYRQLPEEGLKFMVYLQKENIIDESGMPKERFSAEFPKEGPSILRIQQVVRGDSAAYFCASSTGTAYEQYFGPGTRLTVT.

This chain joins TRBV29-1 and TRBJ2-2; 11 bases match TRBD2. The CDR3 has 17 amino acids. J lost 0 bases, V lost 4 bases, and 7 bases had no gene match. CDR1 and CDR2 (germline): SQVTM, ANQGSEA. The CDR3 here is CSVAELAGGPNTGELFF. The DNA for the CDR3 is TGCAGCGTTGCGGAGCTAGCGGGAGGCCCGAACACCGGGGAGCTGTTTTTT.

This chain uses TRBV29-1 with TRBJ1-2; TRBD1 agrees at 7 bases. The CDR3 loop spans 13 amino acids. Germline V CDR1 and CDR2: SQVTM, ANQGSEA. V lost 4 bases to trimming and J lost 3 bases; unmatched junction nucleotides: 5. DNA for the CDR3: TGCAGCGTTGTGCGACAGGGAGACTATGGCTACACCTTC. Encoded protein: CSVVRQGDYGYTF.

The gene calls are TRBV10-3 and TRBJ2-2, with no clear D. V was trimmed by 2 bases and J by 4 bases, leaving 11 bases between them. The CDR3 has 15 residues. Germline CDR1 is ENHRY and CDR2 is SYGVKD. The CDR3 DNA reads TGTGCCATCAGTGAGGGGGTGCTGAGCACCGGGGAGCTGTTTTTT. Translating gives CAISEGVLSTGELFF.